One and the same sample provided the 27 T cell receptor beta chains below, sequenced in a study of chemoradiotherapy in HPV16-positive cancers. This table comes from immunoSEQ multiplex PCR, and its TCRdb copy is limited to in-frame clones, with some not included. The table lists about 20,000 clones, around two thirds of them singletons. This specimen was collected from a patient who underwent chemoradiotherapy. The receptors stem from a human donor with HPV-associated anogenital cancer.

The chain carries TRBV7-2 and TRBJ2-7, with D possibly matching TRBD1 (5 bases). Germline CDR1 and CDR2: SGHTA and FQGNSA. The V and J ends lost 1 base and 0 bases respectively, with 10 bases between them. The CDR3 covers 15 residues. CDR3 sequence reads: CASSLGAGPSYEQYF. CDR3 nucleotides: TGTGCCAGCAGCTTAGGGGCAGGGCCCTCCTACGAGCAGTACTTC.

The J gene is TRBJ1-3, the V gene TRBV9, with a tentative D call TRBD1 (5 bases). The CDR3 runs to 16 residues. Germline V gene data show CDR1 as SGDLS and CDR2 as YYNGEE. Trimming left V 4 bases short and J 0 bases short, with 14 bases between. The CDR3 nucleotides are TGTGCCAGCAGCTTCCGGGGGGGGACCTCTGGAAACACCATATATTTT. Its translation is CASSFRGGTSGNTIYF.

This clone has just a few counts. J is TRBJ2-7 and V is TRBV19; a possible D gene is TRBD2 (5 bases). This CDR3 contains 13 residues. In germline, CDR1 is LNHDA, CDR2 SQIVND (reference sequence). V lost 5 bases and J lost 6, with 14 bases in between. This chain's CDR3 is CASSPYASIEQYF. As DNA, the CDR3 is TGTGCCAGTAGTCCCTACGCTAGCATCGAGCAGTACTTC.

The chain carries TRBV9 and TRBJ1-4; D remains ambiguous. Per germline, CDR1 SGDLS and CDR2 YYNGEE. The V and J ends lost 0 bases and 2 bases respectively, with 8 bases between them. This CDR3 contains 15 residues. The CDR3, as DNA: TGTGCCAGCAGCGTAGAGGGTGTGACTAATGAAAAACTGTTTTTT. Its translation is CASSVEGVTNEKLFF.

The chain recombines TRBV5-1 with TRBJ2-2; tentatively, D is TRBD2 (6 bases). The V end was cut by 0 bases, the J end by 6 bases, with 12 bases between. Germline V lookup: CDR1 SGHRS, CDR2 YFSETQ. The CDR3 runs to 15 residues. CDR3 region: CASSLGRGEAGELFF. The DNA of the CDR3 is TGCGCCAGCAGCTTGGGGCGGGGAGAAGCCGGGGAGCTGTTTTTT.

The rearrangement joins TRBV5-1 to TRBJ2-1, with 13 bases lining up with TRBD2. This CDR3 spans 16 amino acids. Trimming at V came to 4 bases and at J to 7 bases, leaving 8 bases not matched to a gene. Germline CDR1 is SGHRS and CDR2 is YFSETQ. CDR3 sequence: CASSLGLAGVLNEQFF. In DNA form, the CDR3 reads TGCGCCAGCAGCCTTGGACTAGCGGGAGTCTTGAATGAGCAGTTCTTC.

The chain links TRBV4-3 to TRBJ2-1; no clear D. CDR1 is LGHNA, CDR2 YSLEER, per germline. The V gene lost 0 bases and the J gene lost 0 bases, with 9 bases spanning the gap. The CDR3 has 16 amino acids. The CDR3 here is CASSQDRRNSYNEQFF. The CDR3 DNA is TGCGCCAGCAGCCAAGATCGCCGGAACTCCTACAATGAGCAGTTCTTC.

The rearrangement uses TRBV7-9 and TRBJ2-1, with 14 bases matching TRBD2. The CDR3 length is 15 residues. The germline CDR1 and CDR2 sequences are SEHNR and FQNEAQ (reference sequence). V shed 5 bases and J 7 bases; nucleotides not matched to a gene: 4. The CDR3 here is CASSRGLAGENEQFF. The CDR3 nucleotides read TGTGCCAGCAGCCGGGGACTAGCGGGAGAGAATGAGCAGTTCTTC.

The chain links TRBV11-2 to TRBJ2-5; D might be TRBD2 (5 bases). This CDR3 has 16 amino acids. V was cut by 5 bases and J by 11 bases, with 27 bases left in between. Germline V gene sequence: CDR1 SGHAT, CDR2 FQNNGV. CDR3 sequence (DNA): TGTGCCAGCAGCACCCCTAGTGCTAGCCGCACCGGAGAGCAGTACTTC. Its protein is CASSTPSASRTGEQYF. The complete variable domain, with remaining parts taken from reference TRBV11-2 and TRBJ2-5, reads EAGVAQSPRYKIIEKRQSVAFWCNPISGHATLYWYQQILGQGPKLLIQFQNNGVVDDSQLPKDRFSAERLKGVDSTLKIQPAKLEDSAVYLCASSTPSASRTGEQYFGPGTRLLVL.

This clone was counted a single time. The genes are TRBV7-2 and TRBJ1-1; no clear D gene. Per the germline V gene, CDR1 is SGHTA and CDR2 is FQGNSA. This CDR3 is built from 13 residues. Trimming left V 2 bases short and J 1 base short, with 5 bases between. The CDR3 bases are TGTGCCAGCAGCTTATACAGGAACACTGAAGCTTTCTTT. The encoded protein is CASSLYRNTEAFF.

The V gene is TRBV7-8, the J gene TRBJ1-5, with no clear D. V was trimmed by 0 bases and J by 7 bases, leaving 10 bases between them. The CDR3 extends over 14 amino acids. The germline CDR1 and CDR2 sequences are SGHVS and FQNEAQ. CDR3 DNA: TGTGCCAGCAGCTTAGCGGCGGTCGTCCAGCCCCAGCATTTT. Translated: CASSLAAVVQPQHF.

The chain combines TRBV11-2 with TRBJ1-6; possible D gene TRBD1, 5 bases. There are 16 residues in the CDR3. The germline V gene encodes CDR1 SGHAT and CDR2 FQNNGV. V was pared by 4 bases and J by 7 bases, with 17 bases between. This CDR3 is CASSSPRAGRNSPLHF. Written as DNA, the CDR3 is TGTGCCAGCAGCTCGCCAAGGGCAGGGCGAAATTCACCCCTCCACTTT.

CDR3 amino acids: CAISAGPEGTEAFF. DNA for the CDR3: TGTGCCATCAGTGCGGGCCCCGAGGGCACTGAAGCTTTCTTT. The chain combines TRBV10-3 with TRBJ1-1; D is undetermined. CDR1 is ENHRY, CDR2 SYGVKD, per germline. Trimming pared 4 bases from V and 4 bases from J, leaving 13 bases between. This CDR3 comprises 14 residues.

The rearrangement joins TRBV4-3 to TRBJ1-2; a weak D match, TRBD1 (5 bases). Germline lookup yields CDR1 LGHNA and CDR2 YSLEER. V lost 4 bases and J lost 7, with 13 bases in between. This CDR3 has 13 amino acids. The CDR3 sequence is CASSRRDGAGYTF. The CDR3 DNA is TGCGCCAGCAGCCGCCGGGACGGTGCTGGCTACACCTTC.

This sequence joins TRBV30 and TRBJ1-4; D possibly corresponds to TRBD1 (6 bases). The V gene lost 2 bases and the J gene lost 2 bases, with 15 bases spanning the gap. This CDR3 contains 16 residues. CDR1 is GTSNPN, CDR2 SVGIG, per germline (reference sequence). The CDR3 loop is CAWSHDWGATNEKLFF. CDR3 in DNA: TGTGCCTGGAGTCATGACTGGGGGGCGACTAATGAAAAACTGTTTTTT. Full variable domain (remainder filled in from reference TRBV30 and TRBJ1-4): SQTIHQWPATLVQPVGSPLSLECTVEGTSNPNLYWYRQAAGRGLQLLFYSVGIGQISSEVPQNLSASRPQDRQFILSSKKLLLSDSGFYLCAWSHDWGATNEKLFFGSGTQLSVL.

The gene calls are TRBV7-2 and TRBJ2-1; 7 bases fit TRBD2. This CDR3 has 19 amino acids. V lost 5 bases to trimming and J lost 0 bases; unmatched junction nucleotides: 16. In germline, CDR1 is SGHTA, CDR2 FQGNSA. The CDR3 protein is CASSLRPSGSFSSYNEQFF. The CDR3 coding sequence is TGTGCCAGCAGCCTAAGGCCTAGCGGAAGCTTCAGCTCCTACAATGAGCAGTTCTTC.

This clone appeared a few times. The chain employs TRBV7-9 and TRBJ2-1; 12 bases fit TRBD2. Germline V gene lookup returns CDR1 SEHNR and CDR2 FQNEAQ (reference sequence). The V gene end was trimmed by 8 bases and the J gene end by 8 bases; junction bases not matched to a gene: 7. CDR3 length: 14 amino acids. This CDR3 is CASSEGLAGYEQFF. The CDR3 nucleotides are TGTGCCAGCTCGGAAGGACTAGCGGGATATGAGCAGTTCTTC.

The J gene is TRBJ1-1, the V gene TRBV7-9, with 11 positions matching TRBD1. Germline V gene lookup returns CDR1 SEHNR and CDR2 FQNEAQ (reference sequence). The CDR3 has 16 residues. The junction had 8 bases not matched to a gene; V was cut back by 5 bases and J by 3 bases. DNA for the CDR3: TGTGCCAGCAGCCGGGACAGGGGGGGGGTCGACACTGAAGCTTTCTTT. It is translated as CASSRDRGGVDTEAFF.

Here the CDR3 DNA reads TGCGCCAGCAGCCGGGACAGGGGGCTTAACGAGCAGTACTTC. Protein sequence: CASSRDRGLNEQYF. The chain uses TRBV4-3 and TRBJ2-7; 12 positions match TRBD1. Germline V CDR1 and CDR2: LGHNA, YSLEER. This CDR3 has 14 amino acids. With 4 bases clipped from V and 5 bases from J, the junction kept 3 bases outside the gene matches.

J is TRBJ2-5 and V is TRBV19; perhaps TRBD1 as D (5 bases). Trimming took off 3 bases at V and 4 bases at J, with 9 bases between the two ends. This CDR3 is 13 amino acids long. Germline loops: CDR1 LNHDA, CDR2 SQIVND (reference sequence). DNA for the CDR3: TGTGCCAGTAGTATGGGCAGGGCAGAGACCCAGTACTTC. Protein product: CASSMGRAETQYF.

The V gene is TRBV28, the J gene TRBJ1-1; a possible D gene is TRBD1 (6 bases). CDR1 is MDHEN, CDR2 SYDVKM, per germline. This CDR3 spans 12 amino acids. The V and J ends lost 8 bases and 1 base respectively, with 8 bases between them. Written as DNA, the CDR3 is TGTGCCAGCCAGGACAGGAACACTGAAGCTTTCTTT. Translation: CASQDRNTEAFF.

The chain is built from TRBV14 and TRBJ2-3; 9 bases are a match to TRBD2. Germline CDR1 is SGHDN and CDR2 is FVKESK. CDR3 length: 15 residues. Trimming cost V 0 bases and J 5 bases; bases outside gene matches: 3. Here the CDR3 DNA reads TGTGCCAGCAGCCAAGACCAGCGGGGGGAAGATACGCAGTATTTT. Amino acid sequence: CASSQDQRGEDTQYF.

This clone was detected only a few times. The chain joins TRBV7-2 to TRBJ2-7; the D gene is possibly TRBD2 (5 bases). This CDR3 has 15 residues. CDR1 and CDR2 (germline): SGHTA, FQGNSA. The germline V and J ends were trimmed by 5 bases and 5 bases, with 19 bases remaining between them. This CDR3 reads CASSLQTRGSHEQYF. CDR3 sequence (DNA): TGTGCCAGCAGCCTTCAGACTCGGGGATCCCACGAGCAGTACTTC.

V gene TRBV19 combines with J gene TRBJ1-1, with TRBD1 matching over 8 bases. The CDR3 spans 13 residues. In germline, CDR1 is LNHDA, CDR2 SQIVND (reference sequence). Germline trimming cut 7 bases from V and 5 bases from J; bases unmatched to any gene: 6. The CDR3 nucleotides are TGTGCCAGTACTTTACAGGGGGGGACTGAAGCTTTCTTT. Protein product: CASTLQGGTEAFF.

This chain connects TRBV28 to TRBJ2-1; 8 bases fit TRBD1. Per the germline V gene, CDR1 is MDHEN and CDR2 is SYDVKM. CDR3 length: 15 amino acids. The junction had 9 bases not matched to a gene; V was cut back by 4 bases and J by 7 bases. CDR3 sequence reads: CASSWGQVVGNEQFF. In nucleotides, the CDR3 is TGTGCCAGCAGTTGGGGACAGGTCGTTGGGAATGAGCAGTTCTTC.

The chain uses TRBV10-3 and TRBJ2-1; TRBD2 agrees at 7 bases. The CDR3 is made up of 17 amino acids. In germline, CDR1 is ENHRY, CDR2 SYGVKD. V lost 4 bases and J lost 4; bases outside the gene matches: 13. The CDR3 sequence: CAISGSGGRLGYNEQFF. In DNA form, the CDR3 reads TGTGCCATCAGTGGATCGGGAGGCCGGTTGGGGTACAATGAGCAGTTCTTC.

The chain joins TRBV4-3 to TRBJ1-5; a weak D match, TRBD1 (5 bases). From germline, CDR1 is LGHNA and CDR2 YSLEER. The CDR3 runs 16 residues. Trimming took 0 bases from V and 3 from J, leaving 12 bases between them. CDR3 sequence reads: CASSQDSGVINQPQHF. In DNA form, the CDR3 reads TGCGCCAGCAGCCAAGATTCGGGGGTCATCAATCAGCCCCAGCATTTT.